This TCR beta chain was observed in a study of chemoradiotherapy in HPV16-positive cancers. TCRdb keeps only in-frame clones here, not all; method: immunoSEQ multiplex PCR. The sample has 7,000 to 8,500 clones; roughly 90% are singletons. CDR1 SNHLY and CDR2 FYNNEI come from the germline V gene. This CDR3 is 11 amino acids long. V lost 8 bases to trimming and J lost 0 bases, with 4 bases between them. The sequencing here drew on tumor tissue, taken from a patient who underwent chemoradiotherapy. This chain joins TRBV2 and TRBJ2-5; D unclear. The receptor's source is a human donor with HPV-associated anogenital cancer. CDR3 DNA: TGTGCCAGCCAATACCAAGAGACCCAGTACTTC. It is translated as CASQYQETQYF.